These 19 T cell receptor beta chains share one sample of origin, sequenced in a study of blood T cell repertoires in COVID-19. Profiling relied on immunoSEQ multiplex PCR, and the TCRdb table lists in-frame clones only, not all of them. The table lists 150,000 to 200,000 clones, about 86% of them singletons. Sequencing was done on a sample of peripheral blood. These receptors all stem from a woman aged 25 to 39 with active or convalescent COVID-19.

Remarks on this clone: This same CDR3 is encoded by further DNA sequences in the sample. This chain uses TRBV18 with TRBJ2-7; 8 bases match TRBD1. This CDR3 region has 14 residues. With V trimmed by 3 bases and J by 1 base, 2 bases remained unmatched. The V gene's germline CDR1 is KGHSH and CDR2 LQKENI. CDR3 in amino acids: CASSPGQGSYEQYF. The CDR3 DNA reads TGTGCCAGCTCACCCGGACAGGGTTCCTACGAGCAGTACTTC.

The chain combines TRBV29-1 with TRBJ1-3, with D perhaps TRBD1 (5 bases). This CDR3 is 12 amino acids long. V dropped 5 bases and J dropped 2 bases, with 7 bases sitting between them. Germline V gene lookup returns CDR1 SQVTM and CDR2 ANQGSEA. As DNA, the CDR3 is TGCAGCGTTTGGGGGGCTGGAAACACCATATATTTT. It encodes CSVWGAGNTIYF.

The chain links TRBV14 to TRBJ2-2, with D possibly TRBD2 on 6 matching bases. The germline V and J ends were trimmed by 5 bases and 6 bases, with 13 bases remaining between them. CDR1 is SGHDN and CDR2 is FVKESK in the germline V gene. The CDR3 runs to 14 residues. The CDR3 reads CASSKGTRSGELFF. The CDR3, as DNA: TGTGCCAGCAGCAAGGGGACTCGCTCCGGGGAGCTGTTTTTT.

The CDR3 DNA reads TGCGCCAGCAGCCGGGCCGTGGCGGCTAGCGGGGAAGAGACCCAGTACTTC. Translating it yields CASSRAVAASGEETQYF. The chain carries TRBV4-1 and TRBJ2-5; 9 bases match TRBD2. Looked up from germline, CDR1 is MGHRA and CDR2 is YSYEKL. V lost 4 bases and J lost 3; bases outside the gene matches: 12. The CDR3 has 17 residues.

J is TRBJ1-2 and V is TRBV20-1; unclear D gene. The V end was cut by 3 bases, the J end by 8 bases, with 10 bases between. The germline V gene encodes CDR1 DFQATT and CDR2 SNEGSKA (reference sequence). The CDR3 runs 11 residues. The CDR3 sequence is CSARRARGYTF. The CDR3 DNA reads TGCAGTGCTAGGAGGGCTCGGGGCTACACCTTC.

This clone was observed a few times. The J gene is TRBJ2-1, the V gene TRBV6-1; TRBD1 agrees at 8 bases. With 3 bases clipped from V and 9 bases from J, the junction kept 10 bases outside the gene matches. The CDR3 consists of 15 residues. Germline V lookup: CDR1 MNHNS, CDR2 SASEGT. CDR3 sequence reads: CASSDLDRVLAEQFF. The CDR3 bases are TGTGCCAGCAGTGATCTGGACAGGGTTTTAGCTGAGCAGTTCTTC.

The chain uses TRBV28 and TRBJ1-1, with D possibly matching TRBD1 (5 bases). Trimming pared 6 bases from V and 1 base from J, leaving 18 bases between. Per the germline V gene, CDR1 is MDHEN and CDR2 is SYDVKM. This CDR3 region has 16 residues. DNA of the CDR3: TGTGCCAGCAGATCCGGACATGATCCCGAGAACACTGAAGCTTTCTTT. Translating it yields CASRSGHDPENTEAFF.

This clone appeared a single time. At one boundary the junction diverges from the germline segment, which might be a read error. The chain recombines TRBV19 with TRBJ2-7, with no clear D. This CDR3 comprises 13 residues. Per germline, CDR1 LNHDA and CDR2 SQIVND (reference sequence). The CDR3 DNA reads as TGTACCAGTAGTACGAGCCGGGTAGGCGAGCAGTACTTC. Translating gives CTSSTSRVGEQYF.

The rearrangement joins TRBV5-5 to TRBJ2-1; 11 positions agree with TRBD1. This CDR3 is 17 amino acids long. In germline, CDR1 is SGHKS, CDR2 YYEKEE (reference sequence). Trimming removed 3 bases from V and 3 bases from J; junction bases left unmatched: 8. CDR3 residues: CASSYRTGGEIYNEQFF. CDR3 nucleotide sequence: TGTGCCAGCAGCTATCGGACAGGGGGCGAAATCTACAATGAGCAGTTCTTC.

The chain is built from TRBV3-1 (or the pseudogene TRBV3-2) and TRBJ1-1; D ambiguous. The length of the CDR3 is 14 residues. V shed 0 bases and J shed 7 bases, with 12 bases lying between them. Germline V lookup: CDR1 LGHDT, CDR2 YNNKEL (reference sequence). As DNA, the CDR3 is TGTGCCAGCAGCCAAGAAACCGGGAAGGGTGAAGCTTTCTTT. It yields the protein CASSQETGKGEAFF.

This sequence joins TRBV18 and TRBJ1-2; TRBD1 might be the D (5 bases). Germline CDR1 KGHSH, CDR2 LQKENI. This CDR3 has 14 residues. Trimming stripped 0 bases from V and 6 bases from J, with 11 bases between. DNA of the CDR3: TGTGCCAGCTCACCACCGCAGGGAGGGGATGGCTACACCTTC. It is translated as CASSPPQGGDGYTF.

This chain connects TRBV28 to TRBJ1-2; maybe TRBD1 (6 bases). The CDR3 has 12 amino acids. Trimming shortened V by 8 bases and J by 10 bases, and 17 bases separated the two germline ends. The germline V gene encodes CDR1 MDHEN and CDR2 SYDVKM. CDR3 bases: TGTGCCAGCCGGGAGGGGGGAGTTTACTACACCTTC. It specifies CASREGGVYYTF.

J is TRBJ1-1 and V is TRBV19; no firm D call. CDR3 size: 11 residues. The germline V and J ends were trimmed by 6 bases and 1 base, with 3 bases remaining between them. Per the germline V gene, CDR1 is LNHDA and CDR2 is SQIVND (reference sequence). The chain's CDR3 is CASSWNTEAFF. DNA of the CDR3: TGTGCCAGTAGCTGGAACACTGAAGCTTTCTTT.

This chain links TRBV29-1 with TRBJ2-5; a weak D match, TRBD1 (6 bases). The germline V gene encodes CDR1 SQVTM and CDR2 ANQGSEA. Trimming stripped 3 bases from V and 6 bases from J, with 17 bases between. The CDR3 consists of 14 residues. The CDR3 region has the DNA TGCAGCGTTGATCAGTCCTACAGGGCAAAGACCCAGTACTTC. Translation: CSVDQSYRAKTQYF.

This clone was detected once. This chain uses TRBV29-1 with TRBJ1-1, with 7 nucleotides matching TRBD1. J lost 6 bases, V lost 6 bases, and 13 bases had no gene match. CDR3 length: 14 amino acids. In germline, CDR1 is SQVTM, CDR2 ANQGSEA. CDR3 amino acids: CSVERRQGGPEAFF. CDR3 bases: TGCAGCGTCGAGCGGAGACAGGGAGGCCCTGAAGCTTTCTTT.

The J gene is TRBJ2-7, the V gene TRBV4-2; 7 bases map to TRBD1. Germline CDR1 and CDR2: LGHNA and YNFKEQ. V trimming: 0 bases; J trimming: 3 bases; junction bases outside the gene matches: 5. This CDR3 has 15 residues. The CDR3 DNA follows: TGTGCCAGCAGCCAAGAAGGGGGCAACAACTACGAGCAGTACTTC. It yields the protein CASSQEGGNNYEQYF.

The chain couples TRBV30 to TRBJ1-1; 9 bases match TRBD1. Trimming took 4 bases from V and 3 from J; bases not matched to a gene: 21. Looked up from germline, CDR1 is GTSNPN and CDR2 is SVGIG (reference sequence). The CDR3 totals 19 residues. The CDR3: CAWILIRTGALLGDTEAFF. The CDR3 nucleotides are TGTGCCTGGATATTGATCAGGACAGGGGCGCTGCTTGGGGACACTGAAGCTTTCTTT.

The genes are TRBV21-1 and TRBJ1-2; TRBD1 is taken as the D call from the table, unchecked against the DNA. TRBV21-1 is annotated as a pseudogene. This CDR3 is 14 amino acids long. The CDR3 DNA sequence: TGTGCCAGCAGCCTGGACAGGGGGCCCCGTGGCTACACCTTC. Its translation is CASSLDRGPRGYTF.

The J gene is TRBJ1-4, the V gene TRBV28; a weak D match, TRBD1 (6 bases). This CDR3 contains 14 residues. V lost 7 bases and J 1 base, leaving 10 bases between the germline ends. The germline V gene encodes CDR1 MDHEN and CDR2 SYDVKM. CDR3 in DNA: TGTGCCAGCACTTTGACAGGAACTAATGAAAAACTGTTTTTT. It specifies CASTLTGTNEKLFF.